The present T cell receptor beta chain was sequenced within a study of T cells in Graves' hyperthyroidism and ophthalmopathy. Study results and limitations: For ophthalmopathy, model prediction preceded onset by a median about 6 months. Expanded thyroid clonotypes (above 0.001) were mostly also found in blood.

These patients, aged 18 to 65, had recently diagnosed hyperthyroidism lasting under 2 months. Reasons for excluding patients were uncontrolled infection, other autoimmune disease, pregnancy or lactation. Amplified regions were TCR beta CDR3 sequences from RNA transcripts. Using the HTBI primer set, a first-round RT-PCR was run on the TCR CDR3. TCRdb fed the multiplex PCR reads into MiXCR, producing one record per CDR3 protein. Here the sample spans about 610,000 distinct CDR3 sequences, around 45% being singletons. This clonotype appeared a single time. The target antigen is unknown. This CDR3 contains 14 residues. Trimming shortened V by 7 bases and J by 5 bases, and 20 bases separated the two germline ends. Per germline, CDR1 SQVTM and CDR2 ANQGSEA.

The chain links TRBV29-1 to TRBJ2-5, with D maybe TRBD1 (6 bases). The sequencing input was peripheral blood or thyroid tissue (not recorded which). This clonotype was sampled from a woman in her late teens or twenties with Graves' hyperthyroidism. Here the CDR3 DNA reads TGCAGCGAATCCCTCGACAGGTCCAAGGAGACCCAGTACTTC. This gives the protein CSESLDRSKETQYF.